The subject of this entry is one TCR beta chain. A much larger clone sits a single nucleotide away, making a read error possible. It was RNA transcripts that yielded the amplified TCR beta CDR3 regions. The HTBI primer set served for first-round RT-PCR of the TCR CDR3. TCRdb analysed the multiplex PCR reads with MiXCR anew, one entry per CDR3 protein. Of roughly 640,000 distinct CDR3 sequences in the sample, about a sixth are singletons; the top ten hold around 3.3%. These data come from a study of T cells in Graves' hyperthyroidism and ophthalmopathy. The CDR3 is 14 residues long. J gave up 4 bases and V 7 bases, and 11 bases lay outside the gene matches. In germline, CDR1 is DFQATT, CDR2 SNEGSKA (reference sequence).

The V gene is TRBV20-1, the J gene TRBJ2-5; 8 bases line up with TRBD2. Sequenced input: blood. The TCR originated in a woman between 35 and 50 years old with Graves' ophthalmopathy. The DNA of the CDR3 is TGCAGTGTTATGACGGGGGGGCCGTTAGAGACCCAGTACTTC. Translation gives CSVMTGGPLETQYF.